Below are 28 T cell receptor beta chains sequenced from a single sample in a study of T-cell memory formation after mild COVID-19. TCRdb reanalysed the 5' RACE reads using MiXCR and keeps one entry per CDR3 protein. The sample has approximately 180,000 distinct CDR3 sequences, 16% seen once. Sequenced input: PBMCs or a T cell subset sorted from them (not recorded which). The source of these receptors is an adult woman who had mild COVID-19 (a few samples of this study predate the infection). Cell type and time point are not known.

The rearrangement uses TRBV5-1 and TRBJ1-1; the match to TRBD1 covers 8 bases. Germline-derived CDR1 and CDR2 are SGHRS and YFSETQ. The V gene end was trimmed by 4 bases and the J gene end by 6 bases; junction bases not matched to a gene: 2. There are 12 residues in the CDR3. The CDR3 region is CASSPGQAEAFF. As DNA, the CDR3 is TGCGCCAGCAGCCCGGGACAGGCTGAAGCTTTCTTT.

This clonotype was seen a few times. The DNA for the CDR3 is TGTGCCAGCAGTGAGTCCGGGACTAGCGTTTTGGGGACAGATACGCAGTATTTT. Protein: CASSESGTSVLGTDTQYF. The chain joins TRBV6-2 or TRBV6-3 to TRBJ2-3, with 10 bases identical to TRBD2. V lost 5 bases and J lost 3; bases outside the gene matches: 14. Germline assignment: CDR1 MNHEY and CDR2 SVGEGT. CDR3 length: 18 residues.

This clonotype turned up a few times. V usage is TRBV29-1 and J usage is TRBJ1-1, with D possibly TRBD1 on 5 matching bases. CDR1 SQVTM and CDR2 ANQGSEA come from the germline V gene. The V end lost 4 bases, the J end lost 0 bases, and 12 bases lay between the germline ends. The CDR3 runs to 14 residues. CDR3 amino acids: CSVGSGVMNTEAFF. The DNA of the CDR3 is TGCAGCGTTGGGTCGGGGGTAATGAACACTGAAGCTTTCTTT.

This clonotype has just a few counts. The V call is TRBV20-1, the J call TRBJ1-2; unclear D gene. The CDR3 contains 13 residues. Trimming took off 0 bases at V and 2 bases at J, with 7 bases between the two ends. Germline V lookup: CDR1 DFQATT, CDR2 SNEGSKA (reference sequence). The CDR3 nucleotides read TGCAGTGCTAGAGATTCAGGCAACTATGGCTACACCTTC. It yields the protein CSARDSGNYGYTF.

Only a few counts were recorded for this clonotype. This chain connects TRBV29-1 to TRBJ1-1, with a possible D match to TRBD1 (5 bases). From germline, CDR1 is SQVTM and CDR2 ANQGSEA. V was clipped by 6 bases and J by 2 bases, with 10 bases between them. This CDR3 has 12 amino acids. The chain's CDR3 is CSVRDFNTEAFF. The CDR3 coding sequence is TGCAGCGTCCGGGACTTCAACACTGAAGCTTTCTTT.

The rearrangement links TRBV10-3 to TRBJ2-3; the D gene is possibly TRBD2 (5 bases). The germline V gene has CDR1 ENHRY and CDR2 SYGVKD. Trimming took 4 bases from V and 1 from J, leaving 18 bases between them. The CDR3 length is 17 residues. CDR3 nucleotide sequence: TGTGCCATCAGTGGCGGTCGGAGCGGAGGTCGCACAGATACGCAGTATTTT. It codes for CAISGGRSGGRTDTQYF.

The chain combines TRBV5-1 with TRBJ2-5, with D perhaps matching TRBD2 (6 bases). The V gene lost 4 bases and the J gene lost 3 bases, with 25 bases spanning the gap. The germline V gene has CDR1 SGHRS and CDR2 YFSETQ. This CDR3 has 18 amino acids. The CDR3 coding sequence is TGCGCCAGCAGCCTAATGCCGATCCTATCGGCGGGAAAAGAGACCCAGTACTTC. This sequence encodes CASSLMPILSAGKETQYF.

V usage is TRBV5-1 and J usage is TRBJ1-6, with TRBD1 matching 7 bases. V dropped 4 bases and J dropped 8; count of bases not matched to a gene: 9. The CDR3 spans 15 residues. CDR1 is SGHRS and CDR2 is YFSETQ in the germline V gene. CDR3 residues: CASSARQGSDSPLHF. CDR3 nucleotides: TGCGCCAGCAGCGCCCGACAGGGATCGGATTCACCCCTCCACTTT.

The table lists this clonotype with a few counts. This chain links TRBV27 with TRBJ1-6, with a tentative D call TRBD1 (5 bases). The CDR3 extends over 15 amino acids. Germline V gene data show CDR1 as MNHEY and CDR2 as SMNVEV (reference sequence). Deletions cut 2 bases from V and 6 bases from J, with 11 bases between. The CDR3 here is CASSLGGAGNSPLHF. CDR3 bases: TGTGCCAGCAGTTTAGGTGGGGCCGGTAATTCACCCCTCCACTTT.

This clonotype was seen a few times. This chain connects TRBV12-3 or TRBV12-4 to TRBJ2-7; D gene uncertain. Trimming left V 3 bases short and J 3 bases short, with 9 bases between. This CDR3 comprises 13 residues. The CDR3 nucleotides read TGTGCCAGCAGTTTCGATGAGAGCTACGAGCAGTACTTC. It yields the protein CASSFDESYEQYF.

The rearrangement links TRBV5-4 to TRBJ1-1; 11 nucleotides align to TRBD1. Germline assignment: CDR1 SGHNT and CDR2 YYREEE (reference sequence). This CDR3 comprises 16 residues. V dropped 0 bases and J dropped 4; count of bases not matched to a gene: 5. The CDR3 region is CASSLARGTGGTEAFF. Written as DNA, the CDR3 is TGTGCCAGCAGCTTGGCCCGGGGGACAGGGGGCACTGAAGCTTTCTTT.

This clonotype has just a few counts. The rearrangement links TRBV5-1 to TRBJ1-6; no clear D. Trimming left V 7 bases short and J 14 bases short, with 16 bases between. CDR3 length: 12 residues. The germline gives CDR1 SGHRS, CDR2 YFSETQ. The DNA of the CDR3 is TGCGCCAGCTCCGATACTAACAAGGCCCTCCACTTT. It yields the protein CASSDTNKALHF.

The table lists this clonotype with a few counts. The chain links TRBV6-2 or TRBV6-3 to TRBJ2-1; 9 bases are shared with TRBD2. The V segment lost 5 bases and the J segment 12 bases; nucleotides outside the gene matches: 8. The length of the CDR3 is 13 residues. The germline gives CDR1 MNHEY, CDR2 SVGEGT. The CDR3 protein is CASSHGLARRQFF. CDR3 DNA sequence: TGTGCCAGCAGTCACGGACTAGCGAGACGGCAGTTCTTC.

The chain employs TRBV5-1 and TRBJ2-3; D possibly corresponds to TRBD2 (5 bases). The CDR3 is 13 residues long. Germline V lookup: CDR1 SGHRS, CDR2 YFSETQ. The V end lost 4 bases, the J end lost 8 bases, and 14 bases lay between the germline ends. CDR3 nucleotides: TGCGCCAGCAGCCCGGACTGGAGCCTTACGCAGTATTTT. Translation: CASSPDWSLTQYF.

This clonotype was counted ten times or more. This rearrangement joins TRBV7-2 to TRBJ2-1, with TRBD2 matching over 11 bases. The CDR3 is 15 residues long. From germline, CDR1 is SGHTA and CDR2 FQGNSA. The J segment lost 14 bases and the V segment lost 0 bases, leaving 9 bases of the junction unmatched. DNA for the CDR3: TGTGCCAGCAGCTTAGCGCGGACTAGCGGGTCCTCGGAGTTCTTC. Encoded protein: CASSLARTSGSSEFF.

This clonotype has only a few counts. The chain links TRBV19 to TRBJ1-2, with TRBD1 as a possible D gene (6 bases). Deletions cut 9 bases from V and 4 bases from J, with 18 bases between. CDR3 size: 14 residues. Germline lookup yields CDR1 LNHDA and CDR2 SQIVND (reference sequence). The CDR3 DNA reads as TGTGCCAGCCAGGGAGACAGGTCCGGCTATGGCTACACCTTC. Translated, it gives CASQGDRSGYGYTF.

The V call is TRBV15, the J call TRBJ1-5; D might be TRBD1 (6 bases). Germline loops: CDR1 LNHNV, CDR2 YYDKDF (reference sequence). The CDR3 has 15 amino acids. V was cut by 6 bases and J by 4 bases, with 16 bases left in between. In DNA, the CDR3 is TGTGCCACCAGTCTCGCAGGGGTGCGTAATCAGCCCCAGCATTTT. It is translated as CATSLAGVRNQPQHF.

In DNA form, the CDR3 reads TGTGCCAGTAGTACCGGACAGGGCCGCACAGATACGCAGTATTTT. It codes for CASSTGQGRTDTQYF. The chain uses TRBV19 and TRBJ2-3; 8 bases are shared with TRBD1. The junction had 4 bases not matched to a gene; V was cut back by 4 bases and J by 1 base. Germline-derived CDR1 and CDR2 are LNHDA and SQIVND (reference sequence). The CDR3 is 15 amino acids.

The gene calls are TRBV4-3 and TRBJ2-6; possible D gene TRBD1, 6 bases. The V and J ends lost 3 bases and 0 bases respectively, with 21 bases between them. The V gene's germline CDR1 is LGHNA and CDR2 YSLEER. The length of the CDR3 is 20 residues. CDR3 sequence reads: CASSHLTRQAPSSGANVLTF. CDR3 bases: TGCGCCAGCAGCCACCTAACCCGACAGGCCCCAAGCTCTGGGGCCAACGTCCTGACTTTC.

In its sample, this clonotype was seen a few times. The CDR3: CATTAGGPVPNEQFF. The CDR3 coding sequence is TGTGCCACCACCGCGGGGGGGCCAGTGCCGAATGAGCAGTTCTTC. The V and J genes are TRBV7-9 and TRBJ2-1; 9 nucleotides match TRBD2. CDR3 length: 15 residues. The V segment lost 10 bases and the J segment 7 bases; nucleotides outside the gene matches: 14. CDR1 is SEHNR and CDR2 is FQNEAQ in the germline V gene (reference sequence).

This clonotype was found a few times. The chain employs TRBV12-3 or TRBV12-4 and TRBJ1-6; tentative D call: TRBD1 (6 bases). The CDR3 consists of 14 residues. The V and J ends lost 6 bases and 10 bases respectively, with 16 bases between them. The CDR3 DNA is TGTGCCAGCAGAATCGGGCAGGGGAGCTCACCCCTCCACTTT. It specifies CASRIGQGSSPLHF.

This clonotype was detected only a few times. The chain carries TRBV6-2 or TRBV6-3 and TRBJ2-2, with 9 bases identical to TRBD2. CDR1 MNHEY and CDR2 SVGEGT come from the germline V gene. The CDR3 is 16 amino acids. The J segment lost 2 bases and the V segment lost 6 bases, leaving 7 bases of the junction unmatched. Here the CDR3 DNA reads TGTGCCAGCAGCAAAACTAGCGGGCTTAACACCGGGGAGCTGTTTTTT. As protein: CASSKTSGLNTGELFF.

The chain combines TRBV5-1 with TRBJ2-7; D may match TRBD1 or TRBD2 (5 bases each). The CDR3 spans 17 residues. Looked up from germline, CDR1 is SGHRS and CDR2 is YFSETQ. Between the trimmed V and J ends, which lost 0 bases and 3 bases, there was a span of 19 bases. CDR3 sequence reads: CASSLAPPGRAGYEQYF. DNA for the CDR3: TGCGCCAGCAGCTTGGCCCCGCCGGGCAGGGCGGGCTACGAGCAGTACTTC.

The table lists this clonotype with many counts. The rearrangement uses TRBV27 and TRBJ2-7; TRBD1 aligns across 9 bases. CDR3 length: 15 residues. From germline, CDR1 is MNHEY and CDR2 SMNVEV (reference sequence). V lost 6 bases, J lost 3 bases, and 9 bases stayed unmatched. Written as DNA, the CDR3 is TGTGCCAGCAGCCCCGGGACAGGGCTTAACTACGAGCAGTACTTC. This encodes CASSPGTGLNYEQYF.

This clonotype has at least ten counts. The chain has TRBV6-2 or TRBV6-3 and TRBJ2-7; 9 nucleotides match TRBD1. Trimming took 9 bases from V and 7 from J; bases not matched to a gene: 4. This CDR3 spans 11 amino acids. Germline CDR1 and CDR2: MNHEY and SVGEGT. Here the CDR3 reads CASGTGFEQYF. For the CDR3, the DNA is TGTGCCAGTGGGACAGGGTTTGAGCAGTACTTC.

This clonotype occurred once. The chain uses TRBV5-1 and TRBJ1-1; D uncertain. V was trimmed by 2 bases and J by 3 bases, leaving 8 bases between them. CDR3 length: 13 residues. In germline, CDR1 is SGHRS, CDR2 YFSETQ. In DNA, the CDR3 is TGCGCCAGCAGCTTCCGGGAGTACACTGAAGCTTTCTTT. Its translation: CASSFREYTEAFF.

The chain carries TRBV6-2 or TRBV6-3 and TRBJ1-2, with TRBD1 matching 9 bases. From germline, CDR1 is MNHEY and CDR2 SVGEGT. With 6 bases clipped from V and 3 bases from J, the junction kept 8 bases outside the gene matches. The CDR3 totals 15 residues. CDR3 protein: CASRTHRGLDYGYTF. The CDR3 bases are TGTGCCAGCAGGACCCACAGGGGGCTCGACTATGGCTACACCTTC.

This clonotype was seen a handful of times. The chain couples TRBV20-1 to TRBJ1-1; the D is unclear. V was shortened by 0 bases and J by 5 bases, with 7 bases between the two germline ends. Germline lookup yields CDR1 DFQATT and CDR2 SNEGSKA (reference sequence). There are 12 residues in the CDR3. The CDR3 DNA sequence: TGCAGTGCTAGAGACGGCAGGACTGAAGCTTTCTTT. The encoded protein is CSARDGRTEAFF.